This T cell receptor beta chain was observed in a study of blood T cells in healthy people across ages. Whenever a sample was processed, at least 6 million PBMCs were isolated. With respect to this clonotype: The target antigen is unknown.

Overall study results and limits: Long-lived donors exceeded aged donors in naive CD4+ cells and diversity.

Using a J-beta primer mix together with a sample-barcoded 5' primer, a second PCR was run for roughly 7 to 12 cycles. A template-switch adaptor that had 12 random nucleotides put a tag on each cDNA molecule. At least 3 million CDR3-containing paired-end reads were obtained per sample. From the 5' RACE reads, TCRdb called clonotypes with MiXCR, one entry per CDR3 protein. The profile shows hundreds of thousands of distinct CDR3 sequences, 20% to 25% of them singletons. The specimen sequenced was blood. The TCR comes from a man between 65 and 85 years old in good health.

CDR3 loop: CSVEGNNRDRVDYGYTF. CDR3 DNA sequence: TGCAGCGTTGAAGGGAACAACCGGGACAGGGTAGACTATGGCTACACCTTC. V and J are TRBV29-1 and TRBJ1-2; 9 bases map to TRBD1. V shed 1 base and J 3 bases; nucleotides not matched to a gene: 12. Germline values: CDR1 SQVTM, CDR2 ANQGSEA. This CDR3 region has 17 residues.